This T cell receptor (beta chain) was sequenced for a study of technical replicates of blood from a few donors. Profiled with immunoSEQ multiplex PCR; TCRdb holds only in-frame clones, not every one. The data hold 45,000 to 60,000 clones, with roughly 91% observed a single time. The TCR comes from a human donor in good health. Some clones in this sample may be carry-over from other donors' samples. The sequencing input was PBMCs.

Written as DNA, the CDR3 is TGTGCCAGCAGCCTTAGCCTGACAGGGCGGGATGGCAATCAGCCCCAGCATTTT. It translates to CASSLSLTGRDGNQPQHF. The rearrangement uses TRBV4-2 and TRBJ1-5; TRBD1 matches at 7 bases. The V and J ends lost 4 bases and 2 bases, in that order; junction bases with no gene match: 14. The germline CDR1 and CDR2 sequences are LGHNA and YNFKEQ. This CDR3 comprises 18 residues.